Sequencing of this T cell receptor (beta chain) was carried out in a study of T cell repertoires in ileal Crohn's disease (dated by TCRdb to the late 2010s). As for the study more broadly: At the time of surgery, approximately 35% of patients were active smokers, and the median duration of disease was roughly eight years. A total of around 150 mucosal samples from roughly 50 patients were sequenced, with samples obtained at several locations on the surgical specimen and at postoperative endoscopy. Roughly half of the patients were given postoperative therapy, with more than 15 on anti-TNF agents and 11 on thiopurines. Every patient underwent surgery because of a complication, which was stricturing disease in around 61% of cases and penetrating disease in about 39%. A Rutgeerts score higher than i0 was the definition used for endoscopic postoperative recurrence. TCR repertoire analysis was done in fewer than 65 Crohn's disease patients from a prospective multicentre cohort. The study was conducted in parallel with a multicentre cohort that was designed to identify predictors of early endoscopic recurrence following ileocolonic resection. M6 samples consisted of neoterminal ileum biopsies collected during postoperative colonoscopy.

As for this clone: Its recognized antigen is unknown. The input lacks base qualities; no much larger clone sits a single base away.

Measured from the cysteine to the phenylalanine, the CDR3 is 14 residues long. Only CDR3 DNA is held: 42 bases, read in frame from base 1. Trimming at the junction amounts to 2 bases on V and 4 bases on J, and the germline ends lie 8 bases apart. CDR1 and CDR2, per the germline V gene (reference sequence), are MNHNY and SVGAGI. Broad study findings and their caveats: Compared with CD4 T cells, sorted CD8 T cells contained more high-frequency clones, which suggests that the mucosal expansions were mostly CD8. Only a subgroup of patients, of unstated size, had their mucosal CD4 and CD8 T cells sorted and sequenced. Endoscopic recurrence was linked to a higher percentage of high-frequency clones at surgery, and recurrence occurred in every patient whose clonality exceeded 26.8% (18/57). Patients who were active smokers at surgery had a significantly higher proportion of clonal expansions than non-smokers (roughly 27% vs 19%, p=0.02). Postoperative endoscopy timing varied within the first year after surgery, with a median delay of around 6.8 months.

For commercial TCRB immunosequencing, 450 to 550 nanograms of biopsy DNA were submitted for each sample. Adaptive Biotechnology amplified the CDR3 regions from genomic DNA with a two-step multiplex PCR designed to control amplification bias. Primers for every V and J gene segment were used in the first PCR, and barcodes and Illumina adapters were added in the second PCR. CDR3 libraries were sequenced using an Illumina instrument. In the authors' own workflow: Vendor-provided pipelines were combined with custom analysis of raw data in R/Bioconductor under R version 3.3.0. Clonality, which ranges from 0 to 1, was calculated as the inverse of the normalised Shannon entropy across all productive clones. High-frequency clones were defined as the share of the repertoire taken up by the top 100 clones, keeping only clones that passed a 95% confidence test. Overlap between samples was measured with the Morisita-Horn index, while repertoire diversity was measured with the Simpson index. TCRdb carries this immuneACCESS record with in-frame sequences only. Its versions omit some clonotypes, under half of them owing to an unresolved V gene in the studies checked, with the rest unexplained. That table furnishes V, J and clone size, whereas the DNA furnished D and trimming. This sample is represented by several hundred clones; just over 90% of them were singletons. The top ten clones comprise about a sixth of the sample.

The intended sense of this specimen's time point label: neoterminal ileum biopsy at postoperative endoscopy, about 6 months after surgery. Adults with ileal or ileocolonic Crohn's disease for whom ileocolonic resection was indicated were considered eligible. Whole ileal mucosal biopsies were stored frozen at -80°C before DNA extraction. Genomic DNA was extracted from frozen whole biopsies with a TRizol-based method and quantified on a NanoDrop 2000 spectrophotometer. Material for sequencing was ileal tissue. This TCR was recovered from an adult with Crohn's disease. The chain couples TRBV6-6 to TRBJ2-2, with the identity of the D gene unclear. The CDR3 reads as follows: CASSYIVSTGELFF. At the DNA level, the sequence is TGTGCCAGCAGTTACATTGTGAGCACCGGGGAGCTGTTTTTT.